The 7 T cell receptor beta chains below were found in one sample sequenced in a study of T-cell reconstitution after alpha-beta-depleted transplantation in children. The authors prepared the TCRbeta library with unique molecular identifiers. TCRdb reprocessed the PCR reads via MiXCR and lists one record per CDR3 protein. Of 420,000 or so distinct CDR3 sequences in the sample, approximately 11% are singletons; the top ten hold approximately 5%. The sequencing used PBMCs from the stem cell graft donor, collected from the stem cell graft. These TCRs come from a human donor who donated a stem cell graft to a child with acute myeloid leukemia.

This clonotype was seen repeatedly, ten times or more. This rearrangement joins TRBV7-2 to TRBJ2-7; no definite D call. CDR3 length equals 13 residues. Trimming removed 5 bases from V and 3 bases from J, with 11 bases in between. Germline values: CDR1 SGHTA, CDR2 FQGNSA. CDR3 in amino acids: CASSPGEDYEQYV. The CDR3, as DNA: TGTGCCAGCAGCCCAGGTGAGGACTACGAGCAGTACGTC.

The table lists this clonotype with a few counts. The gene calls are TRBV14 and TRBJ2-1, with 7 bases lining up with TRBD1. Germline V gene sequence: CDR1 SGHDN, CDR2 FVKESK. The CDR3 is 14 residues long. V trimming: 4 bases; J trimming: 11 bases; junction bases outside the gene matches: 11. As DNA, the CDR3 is TGTGCCAGCAGCCCACAAGGGACAGCCGAGAAGCAGTTCTTC. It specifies CASSPQGTAEKQFF.

The CDR3 sequence is CSVITLNEQFF. CDR3 DNA sequence: TGCAGCGTAATAACGCTCAATGAGCAGTTCTTC. The gene calls are TRBV29-1 and TRBJ2-1; D gene unclear. Germline V lookup: CDR1 SQVTM, CDR2 ANQGSEA. The CDR3 is 11 amino acids. Trimming removed 6 bases at V and 6 bases at J, with 9 bases between.

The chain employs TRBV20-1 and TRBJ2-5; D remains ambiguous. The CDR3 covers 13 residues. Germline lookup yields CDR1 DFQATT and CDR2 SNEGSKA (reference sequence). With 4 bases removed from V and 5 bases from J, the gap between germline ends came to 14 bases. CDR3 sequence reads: CSAILIGVETQYF. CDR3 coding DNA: TGCAGTGCTATCCTGATTGGGGTGGAGACCCAGTACTTC.

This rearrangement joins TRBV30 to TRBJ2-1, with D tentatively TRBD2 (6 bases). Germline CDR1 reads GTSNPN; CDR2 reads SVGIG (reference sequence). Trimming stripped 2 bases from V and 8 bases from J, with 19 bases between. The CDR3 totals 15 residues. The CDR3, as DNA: TGTGCCTGGAGTTTACCCCTAAGCGGGCCCGATGAGCAGTTCTTC. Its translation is CAWSLPLSGPDEQFF.

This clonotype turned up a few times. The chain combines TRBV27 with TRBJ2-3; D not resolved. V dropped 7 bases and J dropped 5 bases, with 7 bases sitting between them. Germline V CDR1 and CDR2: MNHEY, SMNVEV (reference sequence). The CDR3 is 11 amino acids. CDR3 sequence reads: CASKLGDTQYF. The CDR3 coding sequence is TGTGCCAGCAAGCTAGGAGATACGCAGTATTTT.

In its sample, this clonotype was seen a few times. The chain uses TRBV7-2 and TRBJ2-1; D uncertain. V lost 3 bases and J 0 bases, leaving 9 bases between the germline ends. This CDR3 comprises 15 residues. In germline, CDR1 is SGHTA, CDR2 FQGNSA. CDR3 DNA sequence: TGTGCCAGCAGCTTTACATTTAGCTCCTACAATGAGCAGTTCTTC. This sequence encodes CASSFTFSSYNEQFF.